These T cell receptor beta chains were read from a single sample in a study of T cell changes during pregnancy in multiple sclerosis. Data came from immunoSEQ multiplex PCR; TCRdb stores just in-frame clones and leaves some out. The sample lists about 100,000 clones, about nine tenths occurring once. Sequenced material: peripheral blood, taken in the second trimester of pregnancy. The receptors stem from a female donor in good health, enrolled as a control in a pregnancy study. Both conserved end residues are part of each CDR3. The D gene is left open where the match is weak. Size is omitted from some rows. Given values are once, few, many or a class for expanded clones.

TRBD1	14	TRBJ2-3	TRBV29-1	.	TGCAGCGTTGAACACAGGGGTAGGGCAGATACGCAGTATTTT	CSVEHRGRADTQYF
.	14	TRBJ2-7	TRBV6-4	.	TGTGCCAGCACCCAGGCTAGCCATATCTACGAGCAGTACTTC	CASTQASHIYEQYF
.	14	TRBJ1-1	TRBV7-9	once	TGTGCCAGCAGCTTAGCAGGGGCATACACTGAAGCTTTCTTT	CASSLAGAYTEAFF
.	17	TRBJ2-3	TRBV5-6	.	TGTGCCAGCAGCTTGGTGCCCTCCGCGCTAAGCACAGATACGCAGTATTTT	CASSLVPSALSTDTQYF
.	20	TRBJ1-2	TRBV2	.	TGTGCCAGCAGTGACGTACGGTCCCAGAGGCCAGGAGGCGCTAACTATGGCTACACCTTC	CASSDVRSQRPGGANYGYTF
.	16	TRBJ1-3	TRBV28	.	TGTGCCAGCAGTTCCAGGGCAATGAATTCTGGAAACACCATATATTTT	CASSSRAMNSGNTIYF
.	12	TRBJ1-5	TRBV28	.	TGTGCCAGCAGTTTAGGGGGCGGGCCCCAGCATTTT	CASSLGGGPQHF
.	15	TRBJ1-2	TRBV7-9	.	TGTGCCAGCAGTATCCCAGGGGCCGCACCTGGTGGCTACACCTTC	CASSIPGAAPGGYTF
TRBD1	13	TRBJ2-7	TRBV5-5	.	TGTGCCAGCAGCACCGGGACAGGGGCCGAGCAGTACTTC	CASSTGTGAEQYF
.	14	TRBJ1-2	TRBV6-5	.	TGTGCCAGCAGGGAGGTGTCGGCGGGCTATGGCTACACCTTC	CASREVSAGYGYTF
TRBD1	17	TRBJ1-3	TRBV7-9	.	TGTGCCAGCAGCTTAGAGGTCAGGGGGAGCTCTGGAAACACCATATATTTT	CASSLEVRGSSGNTIYF
.	14	TRBJ1-1	TRBV15	.	TGTGCCACCAGCAGCGGGGGGGGGAACACTGAAGCTTTCTTT	CATSSGGGNTEAFF
.	16	TRBJ1-6	TRBV7-8	.	TGTGCCAGCAGCTTAAGTGGTCAGGCCGTACTTTCACCCCTCCACTTT	CASSLSGQAVLSPLHF
TRBD1	14	TRBJ1-3	TRBV28	.	TGTGCCAGCAGTAACGTACAGGGGAGAAACACCATATATTTT	CASSNVQGRNTIYF
TRBD2	15	TRBJ2-3	TRBV9	once	TGTGCCAGCAGCGTAGGCGGGGGGCCCACAGATACGCAGTATTTT	CASSVGGGPTDTQYF
.	13	TRBJ1-5	TRBV7-9	.	TGTGCCAGCAGCCAAAATAGCAATCAGCCCCAGCATTTT	CASSQNSNQPQHF
TRBD1	17	TRBJ1-4	TRBV7-9	.	TGTGCCAGCAGCTTGGGGATACAGGGGGGAAGAAATGAAAAACTGTTTTTT	CASSLGIQGGRNEKLFF
.	14	TRBJ2-2	TRBV27	.	TGTGCCAGCACACCCCTCGGGGGAGCCGGGGAGCTGTTTTTT	CASTPLGGAGELFF
TRBD1	15	TRBJ2-1	TRBV6-1	.	TGTGCCAGCTTCACAGGGGGCCTAAGGGTCAATGAGCAGTTCTTC	CASFTGGLRVNEQFF
.	12	TRBJ2-7	TRBV6-5	.	TGTGCCAGTGCCCCCCTGGAGGGGCGGCAGTACTTC	CASAPLEGRQYF
TRBD2	15	TRBJ2-5	TRBV2	.	TGTGCCAGCAAAGACGAGCGGGGAATTCAAGAGACCCAGTACTTC	CASKDERGIQETQYF
TRBD1	14	TRBJ1-1	TRBV14	.	TGTGCCAGCAGCCAAAACGGACAGGGCACTGAAGCTTTCTTT	CASSQNGQGTEAFF
.	15	TRBJ2-6	TRBV4-2	.	TGTGCCAGCAGCCCCCTAAGCTCTGGGGCCAACGTCCTGACTTTC	CASSPLSSGANVLTF